Shown below are 23 T cell receptor beta chains from a single sample sequenced in a study of CD4+ T cells in melanoma. Sequenced by immunoSEQ multiplex PCR; TCRdb stores in-frame clones only, minus some. In the table there are roughly 16,000 clones, about 72% of which are singletons. Sequencing was carried out using cells from a culture (not recorded whether cultured in vitro). The receptors were sampled from a human donor with melanoma.

The chain combines TRBV2 with TRBJ2-5; TRBD1 matches 8 bases. This CDR3 region has 14 residues. Germline CDR1 reads SNHLY; CDR2 reads FYNNEI. With 3 bases clipped from V and 4 bases from J, the junction kept 4 bases outside the gene matches. CDR3 bases: TGTGCCAGCAGTGATGAACAGGGGGGAGAGACCCAGTACTTC. It codes for CASSDEQGGETQYF. Full variable domain (outside the CDR3, taken from reference TRBV2 and TRBJ2-5): EPEVTQTPSHQVTQMGQEVILRCVPISNHLYFYWYRQILGQKVEFLVSFYNNEISEKSEIFDDQFSVERPDGSNFTLKIRSTKLEDSAMYFCASSDEQGGETQYFGPGTRLLVL.

This rearrangement joins TRBV4-1 to TRBJ1-4, with 10 bases that match TRBD1. From germline, CDR1 is MGHRA and CDR2 YSYEKL. The CDR3 length is 18 residues. Trimming cost V 3 bases and J 5 bases; bases outside gene matches: 12. The DNA for the CDR3 is TGCGCCAGCAGCCACCTAATGCTCGGGGGACAGGGGAATGAAAAACTGTTTTTT. Protein: CASSHLMLGGQGNEKLFF.

This clone was recorded a few times. The chain carries TRBV21-1 and TRBJ2-7; the table names TRBD2, a call not compared with the DNA. TRBV21-1 is described as a pseudogene. This CDR3 region has 14 residues. The CDR3 nucleotides read TGTGCCAGCAGCATTAGCGGGGGCCCCTACGAGCAGTACTTC. Translated, it gives CASSISGGPYEQYF.

This clone turned up a few times. The genes are TRBV29-1 and TRBJ1-1; TRBD1 aligns across 7 bases. The CDR3 spans 13 residues. Unmatched junction bases numbered 7, after V lost 5 bases and J lost 4 bases. Germline V CDR1 and CDR2: SQVTM, ANQGSEA. CDR3 coding DNA: TGCAGCGTTTCGACAGGGACGGGCACTGAAGCTTTCTTT. Translation gives CSVSTGTGTEAFF. The whole variable domain, remainder taken from reference TRBV29-1 and TRBJ1-1, is SAVISQKPSRDICQRGTSLTIQCQVDSQVTMMFWYRQQPGQSLTLIATANQGSEATYESGFVIDKFPISRPNLTFSTLTVSNMSPEDSSIYLCSVSTGTGTEAFFGQGTRLTVV.

The chain carries TRBV4-2 and TRBJ1-3, with D maybe TRBD1 (5 bases). V shed 0 bases and J shed 4 bases, with 10 bases lying between them. Per germline, CDR1 LGHNA and CDR2 YNFKEQ. This CDR3 has 15 residues. The CDR3 protein is CASSQEGTTGNTIYF. CDR3 in DNA: TGTGCCAGCAGCCAAGAAGGGACTACGGGAAACACCATATATTTT.

CDR3 DNA: TGTGCCAGCAGTTTGGACAGGGGCAGGATTGAAGCTTTCTTT. It yields the protein CASSLDRGRIEAFF. The rearrangement links TRBV6-1 to TRBJ1-1; the match to TRBD1 covers 9 bases. The V gene's germline CDR1 is MNHNS and CDR2 SASEGT. The junction had 8 bases not matched to a gene; V was cut back by 5 bases and J by 7 bases. This CDR3 spans 14 amino acids.

This chain connects TRBV11-2 to TRBJ2-3; D is undetermined. Trimming cost V 5 bases and J 3 bases, with 12 bases left between them. The CDR3 is made up of 14 amino acids. In germline, CDR1 is SGHAT, CDR2 FQNNGV. In nucleotides, the CDR3 is TGTGCCAGCAGCCTCCTTCTTACAACAGATACGCAGTATTTT. Translating gives CASSLLLTTDTQYF. Full variable domain (missing parts from reference TRBV11-2 and TRBJ2-3): EAGVAQSPRYKIIEKRQSVAFWCNPISGHATLYWYQQILGQGPKLLIQFQNNGVVDDSQLPKDRFSAERLKGVDSTLKIQPAKLEDSAVYLCASSLLLTTDTQYFGPGTRLTVL.

This chain uses TRBV6-1 with TRBJ1-4; D possibly corresponds to TRBD1 (5 bases). The CDR3 runs to 16 residues. Germline V gene data show CDR1 as MNHNS and CDR2 as SASEGT. Between the trimmed V and J ends, which lost 4 bases and 6 bases, there was a span of 18 bases. The CDR3 loop is CASSVGRPPDYEKLFF. The CDR3 DNA sequence: TGTGCCAGCAGTGTGGGACGCCCGCCGGATTATGAAAAACTGTTTTTT.

The rearrangement uses TRBV6-1 and TRBJ1-3, with D possibly being TRBD1 (6 bases). Per germline, CDR1 MNHNS and CDR2 SASEGT. The CDR3 sequence is 16 residues long. Trimming removed 0 bases at V and 8 bases at J, with 17 bases between. The CDR3 loop is CASSEAAGQGGYTIYF. The CDR3 DNA reads TGTGCCAGCAGTGAAGCCGCGGGCCAAGGGGGGTACACCATATATTTT.

This sequence joins TRBV27 and TRBJ2-7; 7 nucleotides align to TRBD1. V lost 2 bases and J lost 0; bases outside the gene matches: 4. CDR1 is MNHEY, CDR2 SMNVEV, per germline (reference sequence). The CDR3 is 15 residues long. CDR3 bases: TGTGCCAGCAGTTTAAAGACAGGGAGCTCCTACGAGCAGTACTTC. It yields the protein CASSLKTGSSYEQYF.

The chain has TRBV18 and TRBJ2-5; 8 bases map to TRBD2. There are 15 residues in the CDR3. Germline V gene data show CDR1 as KGHSH and CDR2 as LQKENI. After removal of 4 bases from V and 2 bases from J, the junction contained 6 bases not matched to a gene. The CDR3 sequence: CASSLGTSGQETQYF. The CDR3 DNA reads TGTGCCAGCTCACTCGGGACTAGTGGGCAAGAGACCCAGTACTTC.

J is TRBJ2-3 and V is TRBV11-3; D not certain. CDR3 length: 13 residues. Germline CDR1 reads SGHNT; CDR2 reads YENEEA. V was cut by 5 bases and J by 0 bases, with 6 bases left in between. The CDR3 spells CASSLRSTDTQYF. In nucleotides, the CDR3 is TGTGCCAGCAGCCTTCGGAGCACAGATACGCAGTATTTT. Full variable domain (remainder filled in from reference TRBV11-3 and TRBJ2-3): EAGVVQSPRYKIIEKKQPVAFWCNPISGHNTLYWYLQNLGQGPELLIRYENEEAVDDSQLPKDRFSAERLKGVDSTLKIQPAELGDSAVYLCASSLRSTDTQYFGPGTRLTVL.

The rearrangement joins TRBV7-9 to TRBJ1-1; D might be TRBD1 (5 bases). CDR1 and CDR2 (germline): SEHNR, FQNEAQ (reference sequence). The V end lost 7 bases, the J end lost 6 bases, and 15 bases lay between the germline ends. CDR3 length: 13 residues. The CDR3 protein is CASTPTGLSEAFF. The CDR3 DNA reads TGTGCCAGCACCCCTACAGGTCTCTCTGAAGCTTTCTTT.

This clone has only a few counts. The V gene is TRBV6-6, the J gene TRBJ2-7; D is possibly TRBD1 or TRBD2 (5 bases each). The germline V gene encodes CDR1 MNHNY and CDR2 SVGAGI (reference sequence). This CDR3 is 12 amino acids long. V lost 5 bases and J lost 4, with 9 bases in between. In nucleotides, the CDR3 is TGTGCCAGCAGTGTCTGGGGGTACGAGCAGTACTTC. Translated, it gives CASSVWGYEQYF.

This clone appeared a single time. The junction and the germline gene differ at one end; a read error may be behind it. The V gene is TRBV6-1, the J gene TRBJ1-2; D gene ambiguous. In germline, CDR1 is MNHNS, CDR2 SASEGT. This CDR3 contains 14 residues. The chain's CDR3 is CASSARVREGSSDF. The CDR3 DNA reads TGTGCCAGCAGTGCCCGGGTCAGAGAGGGAAGCTCGGATTTC.

The V gene is TRBV11-2, the J gene TRBJ2-1; 7 nucleotides align to TRBD1. J gave up 4 bases and V 8 bases, and 5 bases lay outside the gene matches. The CDR3 contains 13 residues. Germline lookup yields CDR1 SGHAT and CDR2 FQNNGV. CDR3 amino acids: CASRRDRYNEQFF. CDR3 sequence (DNA): TGTGCCAGCCGTCGGGACAGATACAATGAGCAGTTCTTC.

This clone has only one observation. V and J are TRBV19 and TRBJ2-1; 7 nucleotides line up with TRBD2. Trimming at V came to 4 bases and at J to 2 bases, leaving 5 bases not matched to a gene. Per the germline V gene, CDR1 is LNHDA and CDR2 is SQIVND (reference sequence). This CDR3 comprises 15 residues. The chain's CDR3 is CASSRGGIPYNEQFF. CDR3 bases: TGTGCCAGTAGTAGGGGGGGGATCCCCTACAATGAGCAGTTCTTC.

The V gene is TRBV15, the J gene TRBJ2-7, with 7 positions matching TRBD1. From germline, CDR1 is LNHNV and CDR2 YYDKDF (reference sequence). V shed 3 bases and J 3 bases; nucleotides not matched to a gene: 8. This CDR3 is built from 15 residues. CDR3 DNA: TGTGCCACCAGCAGCGGGACAGCGAGGGGCTACGAGCAGTACTTC. Protein product: CATSSGTARGYEQYF.

V and J are TRBV18 and TRBJ1-3, with 9 bases that match TRBD1. Germline CDR1 is KGHSH and CDR2 is LQKENI. This CDR3 spans 16 amino acids. The J segment lost 2 bases and the V segment lost 4 bases, leaving 6 bases of the junction unmatched. The CDR3 here is CASSLMRDRAGNTIYF. The DNA of the CDR3 is TGTGCCAGCTCACTAATGCGGGACAGGGCTGGAAACACCATATATTTT.

This clone was seen only once. The chain recombines TRBV4-2 with TRBJ2-3; 9 bases fit TRBD2. The length of the CDR3 is 16 residues. V trimming: 6 bases; J trimming: 0 bases; junction bases outside the gene matches: 7. Germline lookup yields CDR1 LGHNA and CDR2 YNFKEQ. The CDR3 reads CASSYGSGGSTDTQYF. The CDR3 coding sequence is TGTGCCAGCAGTTATGGCAGCGGGGGGAGCACAGATACGCAGTATTTT.

This rearrangement joins TRBV5-1 to TRBJ2-5; 7 bases map to TRBD2. There are 13 residues in the CDR3. V lost 1 base and J lost 5; bases outside the gene matches: 2. The V gene's germline CDR1 is SGHRS and CDR2 YFSETQ. As DNA, the CDR3 is TGCGCCAGCAGCTTGCTCGGGGGGGAGACCCAGTACTTC. It translates to CASSLLGGETQYF.

In this sample, this clone turned up a few times. The gene calls are TRBV2 and TRBJ1-4; a possible D gene is TRBD1 (6 bases). The CDR3 has 18 amino acids. Trimming pared 4 bases from V and 2 bases from J, leaving 20 bases between. The V gene's germline CDR1 is SNHLY and CDR2 FYNNEI. The CDR3 sequence: CASSGTASKRVTNEKLFF. CDR3 DNA: TGTGCCAGCAGTGGGACAGCTTCTAAACGGGTGACTAATGAAAAACTGTTTTTT.

This chain joins TRBV5-1 and TRBJ2-7; 7 positions match TRBD1. Germline CDR1 and CDR2: SGHRS and YFSETQ. This CDR3 is built from 16 residues. J gave up 5 bases and V 5 bases, and 16 bases lay outside the gene matches. CDR3 bases: TGCGCCAGCAGGAGGGGCCGACAGGGTGGGGTTGACGAGCAGTACTTC. It encodes CASRRGRQGGVDEQYF.